This TCR beta chain comes out of a study of blood T cell repertoires in COVID-19. TCRdb's copy holds only in-frame clones and misses some; the assay was immunoSEQ multiplex PCR. The sample has over 20,000 clones, 86% seen once. Sequencing was carried out using peripheral blood. The TCR comes from a human donor with active COVID-19. The donor label of this sample is uncertain.

The CDR3 here is CASSYAGGRNTEAFF. DNA of the CDR3: TGTGCCAGCAGCTATGCGGGGGGACGGAACACTGAAGCTTTCTTT. The genes are TRBV5-4 and TRBJ1-1, with a possible D match to TRBD1 (5 bases). V was shortened by 3 bases and J by 1 base, with 13 bases between the two germline ends. The CDR3 covers 15 residues. CDR1 is SGHNT and CDR2 is YYREEE in the germline V gene (reference sequence).